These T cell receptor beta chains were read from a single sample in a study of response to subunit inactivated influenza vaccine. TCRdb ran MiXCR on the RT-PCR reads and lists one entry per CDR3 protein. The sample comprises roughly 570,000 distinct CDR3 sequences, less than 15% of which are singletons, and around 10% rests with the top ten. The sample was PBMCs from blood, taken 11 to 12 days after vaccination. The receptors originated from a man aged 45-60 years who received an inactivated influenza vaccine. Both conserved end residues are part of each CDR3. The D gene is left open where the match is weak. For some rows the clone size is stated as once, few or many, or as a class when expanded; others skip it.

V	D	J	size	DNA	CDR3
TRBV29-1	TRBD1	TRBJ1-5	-	TGCAGCGTACGACAGGGGAATGGCAATCAGCCCCAGCATTTT	CSVRQGNGNQPQHF
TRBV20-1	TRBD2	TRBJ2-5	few	TGCAGTGCTAGAAAGCGGGGGGGCGTAGAGACCCAGTACTTC	CSARKRGGVETQYF
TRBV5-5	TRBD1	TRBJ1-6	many	TGTGCCAGCAGCTTCTCCGGGACAGGAGGTTCACCCCTCCACTTT	CASSFSGTGGSPLHF
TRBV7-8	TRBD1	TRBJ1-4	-	TGTGCCAGCAGCTGGGGACAGGGGGCGTACGGAAAGAATGAAAAACTGTTTTTT	CASSWGQGAYGKNEKLFF
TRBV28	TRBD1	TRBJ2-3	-	TGTGCCAGCAGGGGTCCGGGACAGGGGGCTGGAGATACGCAGTATTTT	CASRGPGQGAGDTQYF
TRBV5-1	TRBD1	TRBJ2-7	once	TGCGCCAGCAGTCGGCAGGGGGACTCCTACGAGCAGTACTTC	CASSRQGDSYEQYF
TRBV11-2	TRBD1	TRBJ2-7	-	TGTGCCAGCAGCTTTGAAGGATTGGACAGGGGGCCTCAGAGGGGGTGGTTCTACGAGCAGTACTTC	CASSFEGLDRGPQRGWFYEQYF
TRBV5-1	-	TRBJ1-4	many	TGCGCCAGCAGCTTGGCCTCAGCAGGTCATGGTGAAAAACTGTTTTTT	CASSLASAGHGEKLFF
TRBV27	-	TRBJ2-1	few	TGTGCCAGCAGGTATGGAAATGAGCAGTTCTTC	CASRYGNEQFF
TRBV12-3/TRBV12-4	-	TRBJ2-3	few	TGTGCCAGCAGAACCGAGGGTGGGAGTTTCACAGATACGCAGTATTTT	CASRTEGGSFTDTQYF
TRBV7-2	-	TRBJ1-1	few	TGTGCCAGCAGCTTAGCCCCAAGCGAAGCTTTCTTT	CASSLAPSEAFF
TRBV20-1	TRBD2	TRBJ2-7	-	TGCAGTGCTGGGGGGGGTAGCGGGGAACCCTACGAGCAGTACTTC	CSAGGGSGEPYEQYF
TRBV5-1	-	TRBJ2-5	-	TGCGCCAGCAGCTTGACGGACTCCCAAGAGACCCAGTACTTC	CASSLTDSQETQYF
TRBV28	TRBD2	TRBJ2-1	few	TGTGCCAGCAGTTTCGTATCGACTAGCATATTCTTC	CASSFVSTSIFF
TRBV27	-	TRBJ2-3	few	TGTGCCAGCAGTCTAACCCGGGGCCCAGATACGCAGTATTTT	CASSLTRGPDTQYF
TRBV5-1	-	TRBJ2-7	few	TGCGCCAGCAGCTTACAAACGACAGGAACAAGCTCCTACGAGCAGTACTTC	CASSLQTTGTSSYEQYF
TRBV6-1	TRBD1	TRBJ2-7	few	TGTGCCAGCAGTAATCCGGGACAGACTTCCTACGAGCAGTACTTC	CASSNPGQTSYEQYF